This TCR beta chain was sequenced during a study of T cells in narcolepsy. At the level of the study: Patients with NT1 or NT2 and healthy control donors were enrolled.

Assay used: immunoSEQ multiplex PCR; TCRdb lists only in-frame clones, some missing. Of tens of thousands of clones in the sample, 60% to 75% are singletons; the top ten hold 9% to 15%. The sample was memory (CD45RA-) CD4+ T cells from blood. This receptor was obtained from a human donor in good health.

The CDR3 region has the DNA TGTGCCTGTGGCAGAGTCTATGGCTACACCTTC. Translated: CACGRVYGYTF. The chain is built from TRBV30 and TRBJ1-2, with D unresolved. The CDR3 has 11 residues. The ends were cut back, 6 bases at V and 4 bases at J, with 9 bases in the middle. Germline V gene data show CDR1 as GTSNPN and CDR2 as SVGIG (reference sequence).